This TCR beta chain stems from a study of cytomegalovirus exposure and HLA in healthy donors. With 60 Vbeta and 13 Jbeta primers, the PCR was carried out. Per the authors' pipeline: Later reanalysis found roughly 80 million unique TCR beta chains, approximately 11 million of them shared. The repertoire was sequenced with immunoSEQ multiplex PCR; TCRdb's copy has only in-frame clones and lacks some. From that table come the V and J calls and clone size; the DNA was used to work out D and trimming. The sample records 100,000 to 120,000 clones, approximately 70% being singletons. To note about this clone: The antigen remains unidentified.

Germline CDR1 and CDR2: MNHEY and SMNVEV (reference sequence). V lost 6 bases and J lost 8; bases outside the gene matches: 19. CDR3 length equals 18 residues. Study observations and caveats: The authors judged a highly shared variant cluster likely a sequencing artifact.

The chain uses TRBV27 and TRBJ1-6; 7 bases fit TRBD1. Sequencing was carried out using PBMCs. The clonotype comes from a man in his thirties or forties in good health and CMV-seronegative. This CDR3 is CASRGRGTVGNWHSPLHF. The CDR3 DNA follows: TGTGCCAGCAGGGGACGAGGGACAGTGGGGAATTGGCATTCACCCCTCCACTTT.